This T cell receptor (beta chain) was captured by sequencing in a study of post-analysis software for immune sequencing data. Whole-study findings and limits: Higher frequency in patients than in controls was seen for roughly five TRBV segments, with TRBV5-6, TRBV5-1 and TRBV20-1 among them.

TCR beta cDNA libraries had unique molecular identifiers. One entry per CDR3 protein, called by TCRdb with MiXCR from the PCR reads. Altogether 800,000 to 950,000 distinct CDR3 sequences are present, around 53% being singletons, with the ten largest covering 4% to 5.5%. Per the germline V gene, CDR1 is SGHDN and CDR2 is FVKESK. CDR3 length: 17 amino acids. Trimming shortened V by 0 bases and J by 3 bases, and 16 bases separated the two germline ends. This clonotype was counted once. What it binds is unknown. This sequence originates from a girl aged 5 to 17 with multiple sclerosis. The J gene is TRBJ2-3, the V gene TRBV14; D not certain. Sequences were obtained from blood. The CDR3 nucleotides are TGTGCCAGCAGCCAAGATCGAGCATTAGGTTTGACAGATACGCAGTATTTT. It codes for CASSQDRALGLTDTQYF.